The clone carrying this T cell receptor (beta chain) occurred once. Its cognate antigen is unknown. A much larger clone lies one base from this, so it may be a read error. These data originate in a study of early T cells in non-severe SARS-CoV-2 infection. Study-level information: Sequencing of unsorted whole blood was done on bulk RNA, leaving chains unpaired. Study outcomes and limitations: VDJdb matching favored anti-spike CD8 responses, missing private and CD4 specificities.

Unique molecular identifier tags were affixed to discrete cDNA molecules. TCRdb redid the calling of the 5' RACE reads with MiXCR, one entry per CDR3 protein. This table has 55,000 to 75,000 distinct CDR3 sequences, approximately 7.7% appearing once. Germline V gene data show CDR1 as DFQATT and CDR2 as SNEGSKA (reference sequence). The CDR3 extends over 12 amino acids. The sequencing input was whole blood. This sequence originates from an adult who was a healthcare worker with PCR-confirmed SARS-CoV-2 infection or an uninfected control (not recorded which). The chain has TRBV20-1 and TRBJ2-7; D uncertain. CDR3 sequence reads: CSASRLSHEQYF. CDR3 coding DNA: TGCAGTGCTAGCAGGCTCTCCCACGAGCAGTACTTC.